The present entry profiles one T cell receptor (beta chain) with its context. Antigen: not known. The use of a sample-barcoded 5' primer and a J-beta primer mix characterized a second PCR of about 6 to 12 cycles. One entry per CDR3 protein, called by TCRdb with MiXCR from the 5' RACE reads. The sample lists 700,000 to 850,000 distinct CDR3 sequences, under 40% occurring once. This specimen comes from a study of blood T cells in healthy people across ages. Looking at the study overall: Template switching caught about one barcoded beta molecule for each two T cells.

Study results and caveats: It was held that the diversity estimates obtained from one million T cells were underestimates.

The sequence was obtained from a man aged 18 to 29 in good health. Specimen: blood.

This CDR3 is CASSQDRENDEAFF. CDR3 DNA: TGCGCCAGCAGCCAAGACAGGGAGAACGATGAAGCTTTCTTT. The gene calls are TRBV4-3 and TRBJ1-1; tentative D call: TRBD1 (5 bases). Germline V gene lookup returns CDR1 LGHNA and CDR2 YSLEER. Trimming cost V 0 bases and J 7 bases, with 12 bases left between them. This CDR3 contains 14 residues.